A single sample gave rise to the 24 T cell receptor beta chains below, sequenced in a study of vaccination effects on CD4 cells after COVID-19. Antigen-specific CD4+ T cell clonotypes were called by their expansion after viral peptide-pool culture in ViraFEST. An approximately 10-day culture period preceded the isolation of CD4+ T cells. The healthy vaccine recipients, who had no prior SARS-CoV-2 infection, showed negative nucleocapsid antibodies. TCRdb's table, derived via immunoSEQ multiplex PCR, lists solely in-frame clones and lacks some. The sample has 30,000 to 45,000 clones; under 75% are singletons. The antigens of these receptors remain unknown. The material was CD4+ T cells from PBMCs cultured with SARS-CoV-2 spike peptides, obtained before COVID-19 vaccination. These receptor sequences come from a human donor who received a COVID-19 vaccine.

The chain employs TRBV5-8 and TRBJ2-3, with D uncertain. The CDR3 length is 14 residues. V gave up 3 bases and J gave up 5 bases, with 13 bases separating them. Germline V gives CDR1 SGHTS, CDR2 YDEGEE. CDR3 amino acids: CASSYADRGDTQYF. The CDR3 nucleotides are TGTGCCAGCAGCTACGCAGACCGAGGAGATACGCAGTATTTT.

The chain has TRBV3-1 (or the pseudogene TRBV3-2) and TRBJ2-7; D may match TRBD1 or TRBD2 (5 bases each). The CDR3 consists of 15 residues. The germline V and J ends were trimmed by 5 bases and 2 bases, with 16 bases remaining between them. Germline CDR1 is LGHDT and CDR2 is YNNKEL (reference sequence). The CDR3 sequence: CASSYLGRSTYEQYF. CDR3 bases: TGTGCCAGCAGCTACCTGGGACGGAGTACCTACGAGCAGTACTTC.

The chain is built from TRBV18 and TRBJ2-7; D is undetermined. The CDR3 consists of 12 residues. Trimming cost V 3 bases and J 4 bases, with 7 bases left between them. Germline CDR1 is KGHSH and CDR2 is LQKENI. CDR3 coding DNA: TGTGCCAGCTCACCCCGGCTTTACGAGCAGTACTTC. Amino acids: CASSPRLYEQYF.

This clone was found once. The V and J genes are TRBV11-3 and TRBJ2-7; no definite D call. This CDR3 is built from 15 residues. Trimming removed 7 bases at V and 0 bases at J, with 16 bases between. CDR1 and CDR2 (germline): SGHNT, YENEEA. CDR3 sequence: CASTLDRRSSYEQYF. The CDR3 bases are TGTGCCAGCACCCTGGACCGACGAAGCTCCTACGAGCAGTACTTC.

This sequence joins TRBV18 and TRBJ1-5; maybe TRBD1 (5 bases). V was clipped by 2 bases and J by 0 bases, with 11 bases between them. From germline, CDR1 is KGHSH and CDR2 LQKENI. CDR3 length: 16 amino acids. CDR3 residues: CASSPDSGSSNQPQHF. CDR3 in DNA: TGTGCCAGCTCACCAGACAGTGGCAGTAGCAATCAGCCCCAGCATTTT. The variable domain in full, with the rest retrieved from reference TRBV18 and TRBJ1-5, is NAGVMQNPRHLVRRRGQEARLRCSPMKGHSHVYWYRQLPEEGLKFMVYLQKENIIDESGMPKERFSAEFPKEGPSILRIQQVVRGDSAAYFCASSPDSGSSNQPQHFGDGTRLSIL.

The V call is TRBV28, the J call TRBJ2-7, with TRBD1 identical over 9 bases. CDR1 is MDHEN and CDR2 is SYDVKM in the germline V gene. This CDR3 region has 15 residues. With V trimmed by 3 bases and J by 4 bases, 7 bases remained unmatched. CDR3 protein: CASSLRGDRVYEQYF. In nucleotides, the CDR3 is TGTGCCAGCAGTTTGAGGGGGGACAGGGTTTACGAGCAGTACTTC.

The chain uses TRBV7-3 and TRBJ2-5; D unclear. Trimming took 1 base from V and 9 from J, leaving 12 bases between them. CDR1 SGHTA and CDR2 FQGTGA come from the germline V gene. The CDR3 is 13 residues long. The chain's CDR3 is CASSLNPGASQYF. The CDR3 bases are TGTGCCAGCAGCTTAAACCCCGGAGCGTCCCAGTACTTC.

This clone was seen only a few times. The chain links TRBV2 to TRBJ1-2, with 10 positions matching TRBD1. Germline V gives CDR1 SNHLY, CDR2 FYNNEI. The CDR3 contains 14 residues. Trimming removed 6 bases from V and 4 bases from J; junction bases left unmatched: 5. The CDR3 loop reads CASRGTGVGYGYTF. CDR3 nucleotides: TGTGCCAGCAGGGGGACAGGGGTCGGCTATGGCTACACCTTC.

The V and J genes are TRBV7-9 and TRBJ1-6, with a tentative D call TRBD1 (5 bases). CDR3 length equals 13 residues. V was pared by 10 bases and J by 8 bases, with 15 bases between. Germline V CDR1 and CDR2: SEHNR, FQNEAQ (reference sequence). Here the CDR3 DNA reads TGTGCCATCTCTCGGGACGGCTATTCACCCCTCCACTTT. Translating gives CAISRDGYSPLHF.

V is TRBV5-4 and J is TRBJ2-1; TRBD2 agrees at 7 bases. Per germline, CDR1 SGHNT and CDR2 YYREEE (reference sequence). J was trimmed by 5 bases and V by 10 bases; bases with no gene match: 6. The CDR3 runs 12 residues. The CDR3 DNA follows: TGTGCCGGTGGGAGGGTAAACAATGAGCAGTTCTTC. This gives the protein CAGGRVNNEQFF. Full variable domain (outside the CDR3, taken from reference TRBV5-4 and TRBJ2-1): ETGVTQSPTHLIKTRGQQVTLRCSSQSGHNTVSWYQQALGQGPQFIFQYYREEENGRGNFPPRFSGLQFPNYSSELNVNALELDDSALYLCAGGRVNNEQFFGPGTRLTVL.

The CDR3 DNA sequence: TGTGCCAGCAGTGAAGGGCGCCTGACAGGCGCAACTAATGAAAAACTGTTTTTT. Translation gives CASSEGRLTGATNEKLFF. This chain uses TRBV6-1 with TRBJ1-4, with TRBD1 as a possible D gene (6 bases). The CDR3 is 18 residues long. Germline loops: CDR1 MNHNS, CDR2 SASEGT. The germline V and J ends were trimmed by 1 base and 0 bases, with 15 bases remaining between them.

The CDR3 DNA sequence: TGCGCCAGCAGCCATTCTAGAGGACTCACGCCCCAAGAGACCCAGTACTTC. Amino acid sequence: CASSHSRGLTPQETQYF. The V call is TRBV5-1, the J call TRBJ2-5; tentative D call: TRBD2 (5 bases). The CDR3 spans 17 residues. The germline V gene encodes CDR1 SGHRS and CDR2 YFSETQ. V lost 4 bases and J 1 base, leaving 20 bases between the germline ends.

The chain employs TRBV4-3 and TRBJ1-6; D not certain. The CDR3 has 15 residues. CDR1 is LGHNA, CDR2 YSLEER, per germline. Deletions cut 3 bases from V and 10 bases from J, with 16 bases between. The CDR3 sequence: CASSQVAQMRSPLHF. The CDR3 DNA sequence: TGCGCCAGCAGCCAGGTGGCTCAGATGAGGTCACCCCTCCACTTT.

The V call is TRBV10-2, the J call TRBJ2-3, with TRBD1 as a possible D gene (5 bases). V lost 5 bases to trimming and J lost 4 bases, with 7 bases between them. The germline V gene has CDR1 WSHSY and CDR2 SAAADI. This CDR3 is built from 12 residues. The CDR3 spells CASSQGADTQYF. Here the CDR3 DNA reads TGCGCCAGCAGTCAGGGTGCAGATACGCAGTATTTT.

V is TRBV20-1 and J is TRBJ2-3; D remains ambiguous. This CDR3 has 11 residues. V was clipped by 8 bases and J by 3 bases, with 9 bases between them. Germline loops: CDR1 DFQATT, CDR2 SNEGSKA (reference sequence). In DNA form, the CDR3 reads TGCAGTACTCAAGAGACAGATACGCAGTATTTT. Protein sequence: CSTQETDTQYF.

This sequence joins TRBV19 and TRBJ2-1; D is uncertain. There are 12 residues in the CDR3. The germline V gene has CDR1 LNHDA and CDR2 SQIVND (reference sequence). V was trimmed by 10 bases and J by 7 bases, leaving 14 bases between them. The CDR3: CATSSTPNEQFF. The CDR3 nucleotides are TGTGCCACCTCCTCTACACCTAATGAGCAGTTCTTC.

This clone appeared a few times. The same CDR3 also results from other DNA sequences found in this sample. The J gene is TRBJ2-2, the V gene TRBV9; 8 positions match TRBD2. The CDR3 loop spans 17 amino acids. From germline, CDR1 is SGDLS and CDR2 YYNGEE. V dropped 3 bases and J dropped 4; count of bases not matched to a gene: 11. This CDR3 is CASSATSRGGVTGELFF. The CDR3 DNA reads as TGTGCCAGCAGCGCAACCTCCCGGGGGGGAGTCACCGGGGAGCTGTTTTTT.

The V gene is TRBV19, the J gene TRBJ2-2, with TRBD2 matching 7 bases. Germline CDR1 and CDR2: LNHDA and SQIVND (reference sequence). Trimming at V came to 8 bases and at J to 7 bases, leaving 1 base not matched to a gene. This CDR3 is built from 11 residues. The CDR3 bases are TGTGCCAGTCGGACTAGCGGGGAGCTGTTTTTT. It specifies CASRTSGELFF.

The chain couples TRBV19 to TRBJ2-3; tentatively, D is TRBD1 or TRBD2 (6 bases each). Deletions cut 0 bases from V and 14 bases from J, with 15 bases between. Germline V gene sequence: CDR1 LNHDA, CDR2 SQIVND (reference sequence). The CDR3 is 13 residues long. DNA for the CDR3: TGTGCCAGTAGTATAGACCGTCGGGGGCCTTGGTATTTT. Protein product: CASSIDRRGPWYF.

This clone was observed once. The chain uses TRBV14 and TRBJ2-3; no clear D gene. Trimming cost V 1 base and J 6 bases, with 8 bases left between them. The germline gives CDR1 SGHDN, CDR2 FVKESK. The CDR3 consists of 13 residues. The CDR3 loop reads CASSQALVDTQYF. As DNA, the CDR3 is TGTGCCAGCAGCCAAGCCCTAGTTGATACGCAGTATTTT.

This clone was recorded once. The CDR3: CASSLGGTGISGNTIYF. The CDR3 DNA reads TGCGCCAGCAGCTTGGGAGGGACAGGCATCTCTGGAAACACCATATATTTT. J is TRBJ1-3 and V is TRBV5-1; 8 positions agree with TRBD1. V gave up 0 bases and J gave up 0 bases; unmatched junction bases: 5. The CDR3 has 17 residues. In germline, CDR1 is SGHRS, CDR2 YFSETQ.

The rearrangement uses TRBV6-2 or TRBV6-3 and TRBJ2-1, with 8 bases aligning to TRBD2. Germline loops: CDR1 MNHEY, CDR2 SVGEGT. The J segment lost 4 bases and the V segment lost 6 bases, leaving 26 bases of the junction unmatched. The CDR3 covers 21 residues. Written as DNA, the CDR3 is TGTGCCAGCAGCCGCCCGGCGTCGTCGGGAGGGCCCCGAATTAATTACAATGAGCAGTTCTTC. It codes for CASSRPASSGGPRINYNEQFF.

J is TRBJ1-2 and V is TRBV7-2; D remains ambiguous. Germline CDR1 reads SGHTA; CDR2 reads FQGNSA. V was clipped by 1 base and J by 4 bases, with 16 bases between them. The CDR3 totals 16 residues. As DNA, the CDR3 is TGTGCCAGCAGCTTAGACCTCGAGGCGTACCTCTATGGCTACACCTTC. This gives the protein CASSLDLEAYLYGYTF.

DNA for the CDR3: TGTGCCAGCACACCCATAGGGGGTAAGGATACGCAGTATTTT. It codes for CASTPIGGKDTQYF. The chain is built from TRBV13 and TRBJ2-3; possibly TRBD1 for D (6 bases). Trimming removed 7 bases from V and 6 bases from J, with 17 bases in between. This CDR3 contains 14 residues. Germline lookup yields CDR1 PRHDT and CDR2 FYEKMQ (reference sequence).